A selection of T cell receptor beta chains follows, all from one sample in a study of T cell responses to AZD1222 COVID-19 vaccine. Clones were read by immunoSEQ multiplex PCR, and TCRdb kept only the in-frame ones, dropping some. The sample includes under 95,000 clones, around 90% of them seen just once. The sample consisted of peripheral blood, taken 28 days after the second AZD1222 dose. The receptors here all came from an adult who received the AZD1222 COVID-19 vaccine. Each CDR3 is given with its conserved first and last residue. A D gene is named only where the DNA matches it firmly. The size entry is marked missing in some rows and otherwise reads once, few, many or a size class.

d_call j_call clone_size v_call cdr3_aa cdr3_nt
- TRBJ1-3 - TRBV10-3 CATLGAGNTIYF TGTGCCACCTTGGGGGCTGGAAACACCATATATTTT
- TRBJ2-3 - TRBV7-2 CASSLAGPLADTQYF TGTGCCAGCAGCTTAGCGGGCCCTCTAGCAGATACGCAGTATTTT
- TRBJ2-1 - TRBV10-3 CAISEFLTGINEQFF TGTGCCATCAGTGAGTTTCTAACAGGGATCAATGAGCAGTTCTTC
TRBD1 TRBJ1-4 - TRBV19 CASSRTGASTNEKLFF TGTGCCAGTAGCCGGACAGGGGCCTCTACTAATGAAAAACTGTTTTTT
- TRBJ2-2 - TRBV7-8 CASRWGANTGELFF TGTGCCAGCAGGTGGGGGGCGAACACCGGGGAGCTGTTTTTT
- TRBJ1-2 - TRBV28 CASSLLSGRGSGYTF TGTGCCAGCAGTTTACTATCGGGGAGAGGGTCTGGCTACACCTTC
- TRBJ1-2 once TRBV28 CASSPGGGSHYGYTF TGTGCCAGCAGCCCAGGTGGGGGCTCCCACTATGGCTACACCTTC
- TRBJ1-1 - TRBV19 CASSMSVVEAFF TGTGCCAGTAGTATGTCGGTTGTTGAAGCTTTCTTT
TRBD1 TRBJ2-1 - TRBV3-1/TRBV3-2 CASSPQEGQGYNEQFF TGTGCCAGCAGCCCCCAAGAAGGACAGGGATACAATGAGCAGTTCTTC
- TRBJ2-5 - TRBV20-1 CSARAVETQYF TGCAGTGCTAGAGCGGTGGAGACCCAGTACTTC
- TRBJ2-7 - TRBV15 CATSRDTGKDEQYF TGTGCCACCAGCAGAGATACAGGGAAAGACGAGCAGTACTTC